Shown below are 10 T cell receptor beta chains from a single sample sequenced in a study of blood T cell repertoires in COVID-19 (dated by TCRdb to 2018 to 2020). Receptors were amplified or captured by the immunoSEQ multiplex PCR assay. What TCRdb holds here is the immuneACCESS table cut down to in-frame rearrangements. Part of the clones is not present; checked against another copy, under half of the missing clones reflect an unresolved V gene, and the others are unexplained. The table for this sample lists 350,000 to 550,000 clones; nearly 90% of them were counted only once. The top ten constitute 1.5% to 2% of the sample. Sequences were obtained from PBMCs or T cells enriched from blood (not recorded which). Receptor source: a woman in her late teens or twenties with acute COVID-19.

The genes are TRBV5-5 and TRBJ1-5; tentatively, D is TRBD1 (6 bases). The CDR3 sequence is 17 residues long. Trimming left V 4 bases short and J 0 bases short, with 17 bases between. In germline, CDR1 is SGHKS, CDR2 YYEKEE (reference sequence). CDR3 protein: CASSQGTSYYSNQPQHF. The CDR3 region has the DNA TGTGCCAGCAGCCAGGGGACATCTTACTATAGCAATCAGCCCCAGCATTTT.

This chain links TRBV7-7 with TRBJ2-1; D might be TRBD1 (5 bases). The CDR3 sequence is 15 residues long. Looked up from germline, CDR1 is SSHAT and CDR2 is FNYEAQ (reference sequence). With 1 base removed from V and 3 bases from J, the gap between germline ends came to 10 bases. The CDR3 bases are TGTGCCAGCAGCTTAGACACAGGCCTCTACAATGAGCAGTTCTTC. It codes for CASSLDTGLYNEQFF.

The V call is TRBV9, the J call TRBJ1-2; perhaps TRBD1 as D (5 bases). The CDR3 sequence is 14 residues long. The V end lost 1 base, the J end lost 2 bases, and 9 bases lay between the germline ends. The germline CDR1 and CDR2 sequences are SGDLS and YYNGEE. The CDR3 bases are TGTGCCAGCAGCGTATCAGGGCCCAACTATGGCTACACCTTC. It translates to CASSVSGPNYGYTF.

The chain combines TRBV5-4 with TRBJ2-7; no clear D. This CDR3 has 14 amino acids. Trimming left V 2 bases short and J 0 bases short, with 9 bases between. Germline CDR1 SGHNT, CDR2 YYREEE (reference sequence). CDR3 region: CASSFYGASYEQYF. CDR3 DNA sequence: TGTGCCAGCAGCTTTTACGGAGCCTCCTACGAGCAGTACTTC. Complete variable domain (other parts from reference TRBV5-4 and TRBJ2-7): ETGVTQSPTHLIKTRGQQVTLRCSSQSGHNTVSWYQQALGQGPQFIFQYYREEENGRGNFPPRFSGLQFPNYSSELNVNALELDDSALYLCASSFYGASYEQYFGPGTRLTVT.

The J gene is TRBJ1-3, the V gene TRBV4-3; D remains unclear. V shed 0 bases and J shed 4 bases, with 13 bases lying between them. The CDR3 length is 16 residues. Germline V lookup: CDR1 LGHNA, CDR2 YSLEER. The CDR3 DNA is TGCGCCAGCAGCCAAGAGCGGGAGGGCCCGGGAAACACCATATATTTT. Protein: CASSQEREGPGNTIYF.

The chain carries TRBV4-1 and TRBJ2-1; 7 bases agree with TRBD1. Germline assignment: CDR1 MGHRA and CDR2 YSYEKL. V lost 1 base and J lost 9; bases outside the gene matches: 3. The CDR3 runs to 13 residues. The CDR3 region has the DNA TGCGCCAGCAGCCAAGCCCCAGGGGGTGAGCAGTTCTTC. Its translation is CASSQAPGGEQFF.

The chain uses TRBV7-2 and TRBJ1-5, with TRBD1 as a possible D gene (5 bases). The germline V and J ends were trimmed by 1 base and 9 bases, with 13 bases remaining between them. This CDR3 has 14 residues. Germline lookup yields CDR1 SGHTA and CDR2 FQGNSA. In nucleotides, the CDR3 is TGTGCCAGCAGCTTAGGGGACTACTTCATGCCCCAGCATTTT. Protein product: CASSLGDYFMPQHF.

The chain employs TRBV7-9 and TRBJ2-2, with TRBD1 identical over 7 bases. The CDR3 consists of 13 residues. J lost 6 bases, V lost 3 bases, and 1 base had no gene match. In germline, CDR1 is SEHNR, CDR2 FQNEAQ (reference sequence). The CDR3 reads CASSLGQPGELFF. For the CDR3, the DNA is TGTGCCAGCAGCTTGGGACAGCCCGGGGAGCTGTTTTTT.

In DNA, the CDR3 is TGTGCCAGCAGCCAAGATCCCAGGTTGAACACTGAAGCTTTCTTT. Translated: CASSQDPRLNTEAFF. The rearrangement uses TRBV3-1 (or the pseudogene TRBV3-2) and TRBJ1-1; D is unresolved. The CDR3 loop spans 15 amino acids. Germline CDR1 reads LGHDT; CDR2 reads YNNKEL (reference sequence). Trimming took 0 bases from V and 0 from J, leaving 8 bases between them.

The chain has TRBV5-1 and TRBJ1-2; 7 nucleotides agree with TRBD1. There are 16 residues in the CDR3. The V segment lost 0 bases and the J segment 0 bases; nucleotides outside the gene matches: 5. Germline lookup yields CDR1 SGHRS and CDR2 YFSETQ. The DNA of the CDR3 is TGCGCCAGCAGCTTGGAGGGACAGCTTTCTAACTATGGCTACACCTTC. This sequence encodes CASSLEGQLSNYGYTF.